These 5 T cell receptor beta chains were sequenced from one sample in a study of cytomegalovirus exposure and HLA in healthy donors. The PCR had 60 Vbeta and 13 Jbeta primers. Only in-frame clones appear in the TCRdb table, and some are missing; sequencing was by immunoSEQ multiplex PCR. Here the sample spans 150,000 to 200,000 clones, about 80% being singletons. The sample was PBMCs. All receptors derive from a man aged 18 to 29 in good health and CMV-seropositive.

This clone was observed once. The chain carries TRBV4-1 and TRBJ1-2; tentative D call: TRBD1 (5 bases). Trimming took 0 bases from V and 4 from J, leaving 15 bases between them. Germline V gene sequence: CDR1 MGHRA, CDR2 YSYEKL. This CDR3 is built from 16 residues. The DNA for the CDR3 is TGCGCCAGCAGCCAAGAAGGAGGAGGGGAAGGCTATGGCTACACCTTC. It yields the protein CASSQEGGGEGYGYTF.

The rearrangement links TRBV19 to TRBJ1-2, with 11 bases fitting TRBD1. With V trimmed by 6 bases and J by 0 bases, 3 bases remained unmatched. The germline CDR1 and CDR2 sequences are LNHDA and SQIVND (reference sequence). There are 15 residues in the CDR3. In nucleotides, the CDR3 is TGTGCCAGTAGAGGACAGGGGGCGGCTAACTATGGCTACACCTTC. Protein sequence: CASRGQGAANYGYTF.

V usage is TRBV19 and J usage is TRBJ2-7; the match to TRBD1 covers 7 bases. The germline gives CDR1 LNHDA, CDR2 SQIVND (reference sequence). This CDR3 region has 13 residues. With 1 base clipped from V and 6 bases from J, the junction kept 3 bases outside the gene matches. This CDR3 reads CASSIVGQSEQYF. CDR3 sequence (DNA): TGTGCCAGTAGTATAGTGGGACAGAGCGAGCAGTACTTC.

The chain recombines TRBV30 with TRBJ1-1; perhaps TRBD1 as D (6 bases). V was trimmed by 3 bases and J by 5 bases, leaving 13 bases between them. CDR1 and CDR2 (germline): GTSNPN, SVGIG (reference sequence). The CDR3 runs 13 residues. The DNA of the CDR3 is TGTGCCTGGAGGGGTAGGGGGGGGACTGAAGCTTTCTTT. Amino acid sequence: CAWRGRGGTEAFF. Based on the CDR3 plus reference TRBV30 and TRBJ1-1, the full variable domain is SQTIHQWPATLVQPVGSPLSLECTVEGTSNPNLYWYRQAAGRGLQLLFYSVGIGQISSEVPQNLSASRPQDRQFILSSKKLLLSDSGFYLCAWRGRGGTEAFFGQGTRLTVV.

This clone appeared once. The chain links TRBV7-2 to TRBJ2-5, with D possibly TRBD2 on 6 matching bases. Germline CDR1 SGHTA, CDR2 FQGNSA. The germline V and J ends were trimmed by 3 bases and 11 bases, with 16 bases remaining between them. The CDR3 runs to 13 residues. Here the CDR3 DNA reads TGTGCCAGCAGCTTTGACGTCGGGACTTCACAGTACTTC. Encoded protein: CASSFDVGTSQYF.